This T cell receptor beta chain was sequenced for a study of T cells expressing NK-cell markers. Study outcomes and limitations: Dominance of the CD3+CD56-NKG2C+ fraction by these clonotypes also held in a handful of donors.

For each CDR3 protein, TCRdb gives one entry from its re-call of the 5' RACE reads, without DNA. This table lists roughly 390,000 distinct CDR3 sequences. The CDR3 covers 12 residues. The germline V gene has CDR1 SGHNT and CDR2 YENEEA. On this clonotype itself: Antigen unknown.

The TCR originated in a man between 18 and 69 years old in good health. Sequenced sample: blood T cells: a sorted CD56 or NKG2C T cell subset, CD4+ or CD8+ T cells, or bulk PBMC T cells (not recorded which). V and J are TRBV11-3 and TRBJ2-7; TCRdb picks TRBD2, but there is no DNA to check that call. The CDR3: CASSTRTSEQYF.